One and the same sample provided the 8 T cell receptor beta chains below, sequenced in a study of cytomegalovirus exposure and HLA in healthy donors. PCR involved 60 Vbeta and 13 Jbeta primers. Clones were sequenced by immunoSEQ multiplex PCR, and TCRdb holds only the in-frame ones, with some missing. The table lists roughly 300,000 clones, 86% of them singletons. The sequencing input was PBMCs. These receptors were obtained from a man aged 35-49 years in good health and CMV-seropositive.

This chain joins TRBV7-2 and TRBJ2-7; 12 bases are a match to TRBD2. Germline CDR1 reads SGHTA; CDR2 reads FQGNSA. The V segment lost 5 bases and the J segment 6 bases; nucleotides outside the gene matches: 17. The CDR3 totals 18 residues. For the CDR3, the DNA is TGTGCCAGCAGCCCATCCCCGGCTAGCGGGAGGGCAGCGGTCGAGCAGTACTTC. Residues: CASSPSPASGRAAVEQYF.

The chain carries TRBV21-1 and TRBJ1-3; the table names TRBD1, a call not compared with the DNA. TRBV21-1 is reported as a pseudogene. There are 14 residues in the CDR3. CDR3 bases: TGTGCCAGCAGCATCAGGGGTTCCGGAAACACCATATATTTT. It codes for CASSIRGSGNTIYF.

The chain links TRBV7-3 to TRBJ2-7, with 14 nucleotides matching TRBD2. The CDR3 loop spans 15 amino acids. CDR1 and CDR2 (germline): SGHTA, FQGTGA. V was clipped by 5 bases and J by 4 bases; unmatched bases: 4. The CDR3 nucleotides are TGTGCCAGCAGCCTCGGACTAGCGGGAGGATACGAGCAGTACTTC. Its translation is CASSLGLAGGYEQYF.

V and J are TRBV7-8 and TRBJ2-5; D call uncertain. Gene TRBJ2-7 matches the end of the DNA better, so the J call may be wrong. CDR1 and CDR2 (germline): SGHVS, FQNEAQ. CDR3 length: 13 residues. In DNA form, the CDR3 reads TGTGCCAGCAGCTTGCAGGAAACCTACGAGCAGTACTTC. Protein: CASSLQETYEQYF.

This rearrangement joins TRBV10-1 to TRBJ2-7; 7 bases match TRBD2. The CDR3 has 13 amino acids. V dropped 4 bases and J dropped 8; count of bases not matched to a gene: 8. CDR1 and CDR2 from the germline V gene are WNHNN and SYGVQD (reference sequence). CDR3 protein: CASSGRIAGQQYF. The DNA for the CDR3 is TGCGCCAGCAGTGGCAGAATAGCGGGTCAGCAGTACTTC.

The chain carries TRBV7-2 and TRBJ2-3, with TRBD2 matching 8 bases. V was pared by 5 bases and J by 0 bases, with 7 bases of the junction left unmatched. Germline V gene sequence: CDR1 SGHTA, CDR2 FQGNSA. This CDR3 contains 16 residues. The DNA of the CDR3 is TGTGCCAGCAGCCTATTCTCTAGCGGGAGCACAGATACGCAGTATTTT. Translating it yields CASSLFSSGSTDTQYF.

On this clone: The junction departs from germline at one end; a sequencing error may be responsible. The J gene is TRBJ1-1, the V gene TRBV7-9, with D maybe TRBD1 (5 bases). This CDR3 contains 14 residues. Germline assignment: CDR1 SEHNR and CDR2 FQNEAQ (reference sequence). The CDR3 DNA reads TGTTCCAGCAGCAAGGGCCCCAAGGGGCCTGAAGCTTTCTTT. Its translation is CSSSKGPKGPEAFF.

The table lists this clone with a few counts. This rearrangement joins TRBV5-1 to TRBJ2-7; tentatively, D is TRBD2 (6 bases). The CDR3 is made up of 13 amino acids. CDR1 and CDR2 from the germline V gene are SGHRS and YFSETQ. V was shortened by 0 bases and J by 4 bases, with 8 bases between the two germline ends. The CDR3 is CASSLGLVYEQYF. The DNA for the CDR3 is TGCGCCAGCAGCTTGGGACTAGTGTACGAGCAGTACTTC.